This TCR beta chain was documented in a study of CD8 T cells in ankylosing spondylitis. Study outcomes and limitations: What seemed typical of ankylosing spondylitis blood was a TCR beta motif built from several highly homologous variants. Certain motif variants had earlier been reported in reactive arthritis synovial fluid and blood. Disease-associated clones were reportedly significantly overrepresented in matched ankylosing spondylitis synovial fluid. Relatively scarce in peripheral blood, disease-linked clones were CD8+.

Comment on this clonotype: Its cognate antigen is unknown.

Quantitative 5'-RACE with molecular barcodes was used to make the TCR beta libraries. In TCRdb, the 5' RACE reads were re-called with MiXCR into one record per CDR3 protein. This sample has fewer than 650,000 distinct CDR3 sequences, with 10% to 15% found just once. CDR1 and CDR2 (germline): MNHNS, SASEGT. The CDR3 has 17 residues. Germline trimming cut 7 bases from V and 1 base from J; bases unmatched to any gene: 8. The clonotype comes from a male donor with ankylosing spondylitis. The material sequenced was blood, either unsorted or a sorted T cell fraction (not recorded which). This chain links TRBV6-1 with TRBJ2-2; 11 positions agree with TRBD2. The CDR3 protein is CASTQGLAALNTGELFF. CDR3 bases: TGTGCCAGCACCCAGGGACTAGCGGCACTGAACACCGGGGAGCTGTTTTTT.